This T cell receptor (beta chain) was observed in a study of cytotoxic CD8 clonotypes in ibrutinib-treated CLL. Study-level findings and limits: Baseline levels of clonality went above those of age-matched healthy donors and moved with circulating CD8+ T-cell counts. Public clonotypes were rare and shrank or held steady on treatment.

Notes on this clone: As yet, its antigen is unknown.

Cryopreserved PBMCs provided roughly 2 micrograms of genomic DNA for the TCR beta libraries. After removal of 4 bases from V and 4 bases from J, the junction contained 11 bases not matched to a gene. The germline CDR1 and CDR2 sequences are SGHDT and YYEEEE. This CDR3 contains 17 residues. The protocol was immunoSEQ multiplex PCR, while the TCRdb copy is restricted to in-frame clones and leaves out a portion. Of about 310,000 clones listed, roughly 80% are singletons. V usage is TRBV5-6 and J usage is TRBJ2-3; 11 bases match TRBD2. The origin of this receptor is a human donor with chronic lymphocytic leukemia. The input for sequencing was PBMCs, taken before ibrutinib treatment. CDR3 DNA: TGTGCCAGCAGCACGGTTACTAGCGGGAGTTTGGCAGATACGCAGTATTTT. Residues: CASSTVTSGSLADTQYF.